These 2 T cell receptor beta chains were sequenced from one sample in a study of CD8 T cells in Susac syndrome. Random-hexamer reverse transcription was applied to roughly 0.5 to 1 ug RNA. MiXCR, applied by TCRdb to the immunoSEQ multiplex PCR reads, yields one record per CDR3 protein. Of about 240,000 distinct CDR3 sequences listed, 95% to 97% were seen once; the top ten hold 0.095% to 0.12%. The source material was CD4+ T cells from PBMCs. These receptors originate from a human donor with Susac syndrome.

This clonotype was seen just once. The chain uses TRBV7-2 and TRBJ2-2; D not resolved. Germline V gene sequence: CDR1 SGHTA, CDR2 FQGNSA. V gave up 1 base and J gave up 0 bases, with 6 bases separating them. The CDR3 covers 15 residues. CDR3 nucleotide sequence: TGTGCCAGCAGCTTAGTAGCCCCGAACACCGGGGAGCTGTTTTTT. As protein: CASSLVAPNTGELFF.

This clonotype was seen a single time. This sequence joins TRBV28 and TRBJ1-1; D call uncertain. Trimming removed 7 bases at V and 3 bases at J, with 9 bases between. Germline V CDR1 and CDR2: MDHEN, SYDVKM. The CDR3 contains 12 residues. CDR3 coding DNA: TGTGCCAGCATTAACAGTTACACTGAAGCTTTCTTT. Translating gives CASINSYTEAFF. Together with reference TRBV28 and TRBJ1-1, the CDR3 gives the full variable domain: DVKVTQSSRYLVKRTGEKVFLECVQDMDHENMFWYRQDPGLGLRLIYFSYDVKMKEKGDIPEGYSVSREKKERFSLILESASTNQTSMYLCASINSYTEAFFGQGTRLTVV.